The 20 T cell receptor beta chains presented below share a single source sample, sequenced in a study of blood T cell repertoires in COVID-19. Using immunoSEQ multiplex PCR, the repertoire was profiled, and TCRdb retains in-frame clones only, with some absent. The sample has over 130,000 clones, roughly nine tenths seen once. Sample: peripheral blood. These TCRs come from a human donor with COVID-19, enrolled during active disease. The donor label of this sample is uncertain.

The gene calls are TRBV28 and TRBJ2-3, with TRBD1 identical over 10 bases. The trim removed 7 bases at V and 5 bases at J, leaving 9 bases unmatched. Per the germline V gene, CDR1 is MDHEN and CDR2 is SYDVKM. The CDR3 has 15 residues. The CDR3 DNA reads TGTGCCAGCACACCGGGACAGGGGTTTGGAGATACGCAGTATTTT. This sequence encodes CASTPGQGFGDTQYF.

This clone was counted a single time. V usage is TRBV7-6 and J usage is TRBJ2-6; 9 bases are shared with TRBD1. Germline V lookup: CDR1 SGHVS, CDR2 FNYEAQ. There are 19 residues in the CDR3. Trimming took 4 bases from V and 4 from J; bases not matched to a gene: 14. DNA for the CDR3: TGTGCCAGCAGCTCGAGACAGGGGGGGATGATTGGCGGGGCCAACGTCCTGACTTTC. This encodes CASSSRQGGMIGGANVLTF.

This chain links TRBV24-1 with TRBJ2-7; D is uncertain. Germline V lookup: CDR1 KGHDR, CDR2 SFDVKD. V was shortened by 4 bases and J by 0 bases, with 12 bases between the two germline ends. The CDR3 length is 15 residues. The CDR3 DNA sequence: TGTGCCACCAGTGACAACGCGGCGCCCTCCTACGAGCAGTACTTC. Translating gives CATSDNAAPSYEQYF.

This clone has only a few counts. J is TRBJ1-2 and V is TRBV27; D is unclear. V was cut by 5 bases and J by 4 bases, with 8 bases left in between. The germline V gene encodes CDR1 MNHEY and CDR2 SMNVEV (reference sequence). This CDR3 has 12 residues. In DNA form, the CDR3 reads TGTGCCAGCAGTCACTTCGGCTATGGCTACACCTTC. It specifies CASSHFGYGYTF.

This chain connects TRBV29-1 to TRBJ2-2; D is perhaps TRBD2 (6 bases). The V gene's germline CDR1 is SQVTM and CDR2 ANQGSEA. The CDR3 loop spans 15 amino acids. Deletions cut 3 bases from V and 4 bases from J, with 15 bases between. In nucleotides, the CDR3 is TGCAGCGTTGACAAGGGCACAGCGGGCACCGGGGAGCTGTTTTTT. This sequence encodes CSVDKGTAGTGELFF.

In DNA, the CDR3 is TGCGCCAGCAGCCCTAGGGGTCTAAACAGCAATCAGCCCCAGCATTTT. Amino acid sequence: CASSPRGLNSNQPQHF. This chain links TRBV4-1 with TRBJ1-5, with TRBD1 as a possible D gene (5 bases). Germline CDR1 MGHRA, CDR2 YSYEKL. The CDR3 extends over 16 amino acids. V gave up 4 bases and J gave up 1 base, with 14 bases separating them.

The chain employs TRBV6-5 and TRBJ1-6; D remains ambiguous. The ends were cut back, 6 bases at V and 0 bases at J, with 9 bases in the middle. In germline, CDR1 is MNHEY, CDR2 SVGAGI. This CDR3 comprises 15 residues. The CDR3 is CASRTLSSYNSPLHF. DNA of the CDR3: TGTGCCAGCAGGACTTTGAGCTCCTATAATTCACCCCTCCACTTT.

This clone was detected a few times. This chain connects TRBV3-1 (or the pseudogene TRBV3-2) to TRBJ1-3; maybe TRBD1 (5 bases). Per germline, CDR1 LGHDT and CDR2 YNNKEL (reference sequence). With 1 base removed from V and 0 bases from J, the gap between germline ends came to 13 bases. The CDR3 covers 17 residues. CDR3 DNA sequence: TGTGCCAGCAGCCAAGCTTTCGGGGGGAGCTCTGGAAACACCATATATTTT. Amino acid sequence: CASSQAFGGSSGNTIYF.

The rearrangement joins TRBV7-6 to TRBJ2-1, with 9 bases fitting TRBD1. The CDR3 has 15 amino acids. Looked up from germline, CDR1 is SGHVS and CDR2 is FNYEAQ. J was trimmed by 5 bases and V by 3 bases; bases with no gene match: 5. DNA of the CDR3: TGTGCCAGCAGCTTGGGACAGGGAGTGCACAATGAGCAGTTCTTC. Protein sequence: CASSLGQGVHNEQFF.

The chain couples TRBV7-7 to TRBJ2-3; TRBD1 aligns across 11 bases. Germline V gene lookup returns CDR1 SSHAT and CDR2 FNYEAQ (reference sequence). This CDR3 is built from 17 residues. V was clipped by 5 bases and J by 5 bases; unmatched bases: 12. The CDR3 sequence: CASSPTGTGGIGDTQYF. The CDR3 region has the DNA TGTGCCAGCAGCCCTACCGGGACAGGGGGAATTGGAGATACGCAGTATTTT.

The V gene is TRBV27, the J gene TRBJ1-4; D is possibly TRBD1 (5 bases). Germline loops: CDR1 MNHEY, CDR2 SMNVEV (reference sequence). V was shortened by 3 bases and J by 7 bases, with 9 bases between the two germline ends. The CDR3 is 13 amino acids. The CDR3 region is CASSFQGSEKLFF. CDR3 DNA sequence: TGTGCCAGCAGTTTTCAGGGAAGTGAAAAACTGTTTTTT.

This rearrangement joins TRBV3-1 (or the pseudogene TRBV3-2) to TRBJ2-2; 9 positions match TRBD2. Germline CDR1 LGHDT, CDR2 YNNKEL (reference sequence). CDR3 length equals 14 residues. Trimming at V came to 6 bases and at J to 5 bases, leaving 4 bases not matched to a gene. This CDR3 is CASRSSGGTGELFF. CDR3 nucleotides: TGTGCCAGCAGGTCCAGCGGGGGGACCGGGGAGCTGTTTTTT.

In this sample, this clone turned up a few times. The chain recombines TRBV18 with TRBJ1-1, with TRBD1 identical over 7 bases. Germline V gene lookup returns CDR1 KGHSH and CDR2 LQKENI. This CDR3 region has 14 residues. V gave up 4 bases and J gave up 4 bases; unmatched junction bases: 6. This CDR3 is CASSQIQGPTEAFF. CDR3 DNA sequence: TGTGCCAGCTCACAGATACAGGGGCCCACTGAAGCTTTCTTT.

The chain links TRBV11-3 to TRBJ1-2, with D tentatively TRBD1 (6 bases). The CDR3 covers 15 residues. The V gene lost 5 bases and the J gene lost 4 bases, with 17 bases spanning the gap. Looked up from germline, CDR1 is SGHNT and CDR2 is YENEEA. The CDR3 spells CASSRTGLFGYGYTF. DNA of the CDR3: TGTGCCAGCAGCAGAACAGGGCTTTTCGGCTATGGCTACACCTTC.

The CDR3 DNA follows: TGTGCCAGCTCACCAGAGGGGGTCGGTCAGTACTTC. Protein: CASSPEGVGQYF. This rearrangement joins TRBV18 to TRBJ2-7; D is perhaps TRBD1 (6 bases). The CDR3 is 12 residues long. V was clipped by 2 bases and J by 10 bases, with 12 bases between them. Looked up from germline, CDR1 is KGHSH and CDR2 is LQKENI.

The CDR3: CASSSRTGAGGEQYF. For the CDR3, the DNA is TGTGCCAGTAGTTCTCGGACAGGGGCCGGAGGCGAGCAGTACTTC. The chain couples TRBV19 to TRBJ2-7; 9 bases are a match to TRBD1. The junction had 11 bases not matched to a gene; V was cut back by 5 bases and J by 6 bases. CDR3 length: 15 amino acids. CDR1 and CDR2 (germline): LNHDA, SQIVND (reference sequence).

This chain uses TRBV2 with TRBJ1-6; perhaps TRBD1 as D (6 bases). The CDR3 is 15 amino acids. Trimming left V 1 base short and J 4 bases short, with 8 bases between. CDR1 is SNHLY, CDR2 FYNNEI, per germline. The CDR3: CASSEDRAYNSPLHF. CDR3 bases: TGTGCCAGCAGTGAAGACAGGGCGTATAATTCACCCCTCCACTTT.

The chain employs TRBV6-5 and TRBJ2-7; 8 nucleotides line up with TRBD1. With 5 bases clipped from V and 5 bases from J, the junction kept 11 bases outside the gene matches. Germline CDR1 reads MNHEY; CDR2 reads SVGAGI. This CDR3 is 15 amino acids long. The CDR3 protein is CASSRIGTGDHEQYF. The CDR3 bases are TGTGCCAGCAGTAGGATCGGGACAGGCGACCACGAGCAGTACTTC.

The chain uses TRBV12-3 or TRBV12-4 and TRBJ2-7; 9 bases match TRBD1. V lost 7 bases and J lost 9; bases outside the gene matches: 10. The CDR3 spans 13 residues. CDR3 in amino acids: CASTSRQGDGQYF. CDR3 DNA: TGTGCCAGCACCTCTAGACAGGGGGACGGGCAGTACTTC.

This sequence joins TRBV7-9 and TRBJ2-2; D uncertain. CDR3 length equals 16 residues. Germline-derived CDR1 and CDR2 are SEHNR and FQNEAQ (reference sequence). The V and J ends lost 7 bases and 5 bases respectively, with 20 bases between them. The chain's CDR3 is CASNPGASEETGELFF. Written as DNA, the CDR3 is TGTGCCAGCAATCCCGGCGCGTCCGAGGAGACCGGGGAGCTGTTTTTT.